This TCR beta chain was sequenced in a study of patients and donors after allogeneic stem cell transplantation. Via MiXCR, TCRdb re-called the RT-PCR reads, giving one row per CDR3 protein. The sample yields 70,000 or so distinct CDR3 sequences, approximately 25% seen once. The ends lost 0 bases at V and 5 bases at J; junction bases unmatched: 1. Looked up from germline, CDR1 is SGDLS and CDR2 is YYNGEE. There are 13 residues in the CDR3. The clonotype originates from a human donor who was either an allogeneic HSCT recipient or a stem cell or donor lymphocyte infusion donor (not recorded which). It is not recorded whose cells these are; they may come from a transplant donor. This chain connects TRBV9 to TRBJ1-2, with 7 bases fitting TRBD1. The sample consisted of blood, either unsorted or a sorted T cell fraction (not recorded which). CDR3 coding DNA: TGTGCCAGCAGCGTAGAGGGGGCTTATGGCTACACCTTC. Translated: CASSVEGAYGYTF.